This T cell receptor (beta chain) comes out of a study of preoperative IRX-2 immunotherapy in early breast cancer. The data were produced by immunoSEQ multiplex PCR, yet TCRdb's version contains in-frame clones alone and is incomplete. The table lists around 10,000 clones, approximately 79% of them singletons, with less than 6.5% in the top ten. Sample treatment: preoperative locoregional IRX-2 cytokine immunotherapy. Patients received preoperative, locoregional IRX-2 cytokine immunotherapy in a phase Ib study. Deletions cut 3 bases from V and 7 bases from J, with 18 bases between. The CDR3 has 16 amino acids. Germline V CDR1 and CDR2: LNHDA, SQIVND (reference sequence).

The receptor's source is a human donor with breast cancer. The chain is built from TRBV19 and TRBJ1-4; D is undetermined. Sequencing was performed on lymph node tissue, taken before IRX-2 immunotherapy. The CDR3 protein is CASSIGLQTSGEKLFF. DNA of the CDR3: TGTGCCAGTAGTATCGGTCTTCAGACGTCGGGTGAAAAACTGTTTTTT.